These T cell receptor beta chains were read from a single sample in a study of cytomegalovirus exposure and HLA in healthy donors. Measured with immunoSEQ multiplex PCR; TCRdb has only the in-frame clones, and not every one. The sample records some 110,000 clones, roughly three quarters being singletons. The sequenced sample was PBMCs. The origin of the receptors is a man aged 50-59 years in good health and CMV-seropositive. The CDR3 runs from the conserved cysteine through the conserved F or W. A D gene is named only where the DNA matches it firmly. Size values are once, few and many counts, or a class for expanded clones, and some rows have none.

j_call clone_size v_call d_call cdr3_aa cdr3_nt
TRBJ2-7 - TRBV11-3 TRBD1 CASSTPGGVQYEQYF TGTGCCAGCAGCACACCAGGGGGCGTTCAGTACGAGCAGTACTTC
TRBJ1-2 - TRBV5-8 TRBD1 CASSPGQEYGYTF TGTGCCAGCAGCCCGGGACAGGAATATGGCTACACCTTC
TRBJ2-7 - TRBV7-9 TRBD2 CASSSPGLAGNEQYF TGTGCCAGCAGCTCTCCGGGACTAGCGGGAAATGAGCAGTACTTC
TRBJ2-6 - TRBV6-4 - CASSDDSSGANVLTF TGTGCCAGCAGTGACGACAGCTCTGGGGCCAACGTCCTGACTTTC
TRBJ2-1 - TRBV28 TRBD1 CATRTGFHNEQFF TGTGCCACCAGGACAGGGTTTCACAATGAGCAGTTCTTC
TRBJ2-6 few TRBV5-1 TRBD2 CASSFGRAGANVLTF TGCGCCAGCAGCTTTGGGAGGGCTGGGGCCAACGTCCTGACTTTC
TRBJ2-4 few TRBV10-1 TRBD1 CASSGYEPGQGFQGTKNIQYF TGCGCCAGCAGTGGGTACGAACCGGGACAGGGATTTCAAGGGACAAAAAACATTCAGTACTTC
TRBJ1-3 - TRBV9 - CASSVGSPGNTIYF TGTGCCAGCAGCGTAGGGAGTCCTGGAAACACCATATATTTT
TRBJ2-7 once TRBV6-5 - CASSTAIVSYEQYF TGTGCCAGCAGTACAGCCATAGTCTCCTACGAGCAGTACTTC
TRBJ2-7 - TRBV13 TRBD2 CASSNWTGGPHYEQYF TGTGCCAGCAGCAATTGGACGGGGGGGCCCCACTACGAGCAGTACTTC
TRBJ2-7 - TRBV7-9 - CASSPGQSYEQYF TGTGCCAGCAGCCCCGGACAGAGCTACGAGCAGTACTTC
TRBJ2-7 - TRBV12-1 - CASLTGDFYEQYF TGTGCCAGCCTGACAGGGGATTTCTACGAGCAGTACTTC
TRBJ2-2 once TRBV7-9 TRBD2 CASSFLAGGPTGELFF TGTGCCAGCAGCTTTCTAGCGGGAGGGCCCACCGGGGAGCTGTTTTTT
TRBJ2-7 - TRBV7-2 - CASSFPATYEQYF TGTGCCAGCAGCTTTCCTGCTACCTACGAGCAGTACTTC
TRBJ1-5 - TRBV7-9 - CASSLISTEQPQHF TGTGCCAGCAGCTTAATATCGACTGAGCAGCCCCAGCATTTT
TRBJ1-5 - TRBV27 TRBD1 CASSPDREQPQHF TGTGCCAGCAGTCCAGACAGGGAACAGCCCCAGCATTTT
TRBJ1-2 - TRBV6-5 - CASSYYGTNYGYTF TGTGCCAGCAGTTACTACGGTACTAACTATGGCTACACCTTC
TRBJ1-1 - TRBV23-1 TRBD1 CASSPRTGRRAEAFF TGCGCCAGCAGTCCGCGGACAGGGAGGAGAGCTGAAGCTTTCTTT
TRBJ2-7 - TRBV15 TRBD2 CATSRRGGGGREQYF TGTGCCACCAGCAGACGCGGCGGCGGGGGGAGGGAGCAGTACTTC
TRBJ2-1 - TRBV7-6 - CASSLPLSGGVFF TGTGCCAGCAGCTTACCCTTAAGCGGCGGTGTGTTCTTC
TRBJ1-6 - TRBV5-6 - CASSLAAGSPLHF TGTGCCAGCAGCTTGGCGGCGGGCTCACCCCTCCACTTT